This is a list of T cell receptor beta chains from one sample in a study of blood T cell repertoires in COVID-19. Method: immunoSEQ multiplex PCR; TCRdb's copy keeps in-frame clones and lacks some. The table has roughly 110,000 clones, around 83% seen once; the top ten hold roughly 4%. Sequenced material: peripheral blood. The receptor set was obtained from a man in his 70s with acute or convalescent COVID-19. The conserved cysteine and the conserved F or W are not part of the CDR3 here. The order of the fields is J gene, V gene, CDR3 protein.

TRBJ2-2 | TRBV24-1 | ATSLASGEKAGELF
TRBJ1-1 | TRBV11-2 | ASSLERGIGFTEAF
TRBJ2-6 | TRBV21-1 | ASSKARQGGLSGANVLT
TRBJ1-2 | TRBV9 | ASSVGDTGHIWYGYT
TRBJ2-2 | TRBV29-1 | SADRANTGELF
TRBJ2-3 | TRBV13 | ASSVGTSGPRDTQY
TRBJ2-5 | TRBV6-4 | ASSGLADQY
TRBJ2-3 | TRBV6-5 | ASSRLAGTTDTQY
TRBJ2-5 | TRBV28 | ASSLGHRGPQETQY
TRBJ1-1 | TRBV3-1/TRBV3-2 | ASSLRQQNTEAF
TRBJ1-1 | TRBV6-5 | ASKGGRVREAF
TRBJ2-1 | TRBV15 | ATSRADWSATNEQF
TRBJ2-3 | TRBV5-1 | ASSLGTSGVGTQY
TRBJ2-5 | TRBV4-2 | ASSQAIAGYQETQY
TRBJ2-2 | TRBV5-5 | ASSFGTGELF
TRBJ2-2 | TRBV4-1 | ASSLISGGTNTGELF
TRBJ1-5 | TRBV6-5 | ASSSPGNQPQH
TRBJ2-5 | TRBV5-6 | ASSLDRGNWVQETQY
TRBJ1-6 | TRBV5-6 | ASSPPGSYNSPLH
TRBJ2-7 | TRBV6-5 | AIGTGAHEQY
TRBJ1-6 | TRBV2 | ASRPGGGLFYNSPLH
TRBJ2-2 | TRBV2 | ASKGQGGAGELF
TRBJ2-5 | TRBV18 | ASSDYASPGETQY
TRBJ1-2 | TRBV6-5 | ASSYSRGGDYGYT
TRBJ1-1 | TRBV5-4 | ASSLDGTGEETEAF
TRBJ2-5 | TRBV13 | ASSLFRGQGETQY
TRBJ1-1 | TRBV18 | ASSPNEGNTEAF
TRBJ1-5 | TRBV12-2 | ASRFSDDRWGNQPQH
TRBJ1-1 | TRBV5-4 | ASTPDGSSEAF
TRBJ2-7 | TRBV18 | ASSPRDRANSYEQY
TRBJ1-2 | TRBV29-1 | SVDRGNYGYT
TRBJ2-7 | TRBV7-9 | ASSLGAGGGYEQY
TRBJ1-2 | TRBV12-3/TRBV12-4 | ASSLAGADGYT
TRBJ1-1 | TRBV7-3 | ASSLNRNTEAF
TRBJ1-2 | TRBV2 | ASSEFGDSGDYGYT
TRBJ2-5 | TRBV5-1 | ASSPVQGAGETQY
TRBJ1-3 | TRBV3-1/TRBV3-2 | ASSQVTGGNTIY
TRBJ1-5 | TRBV6-5 | ASRRDRGGQPQH
TRBJ2-7 | TRBV27 | ASSFSGGQGEQY
TRBJ1-1 | TRBV18 | ASSRDGGNTEAF
TRBJ1-6 | TRBV5-1 | ASSVDRVNSPLH
TRBJ2-7 | TRBV11-2 | ASSIGRQSYEQY
TRBJ1-5 | TRBV7-2 | ASSLIDNQPQH
TRBJ2-3 | TRBV19 | ASSPNHRGQGTDTQY
TRBJ2-7 | TRBV23-1 | ASSQSSGTYEQY
TRBJ1-3 | TRBV29-1 | SVDGGAGNTIY
TRBJ1-4 | TRBV27 | ASSLMPEATNEKLF
TRBJ1-4 | TRBV7-9 | ASRGAGGVTNEKLF
TRBJ1-4 | TRBV4-1 | ASSQERTGATNEKLF
TRBJ2-1 | TRBV12-3/TRBV12-4 | ASSLLNLNEQF
TRBJ1-4 | TRBV18 | ASSPNPRGINEKLF